One T cell receptor (beta chain) is described in this entry. The sample belongs to a study of blood T cells in healthy people across ages. This CDR3 has 12 residues. Per the germline V gene, CDR1 is MNHNS and CDR2 is SASEGT. Using a J-beta primer mix together with a sample-barcoded 5' primer, a second PCR was run for about 7 to 12 cycles. TCRdb re-derived calls from the 5' RACE reads in MiXCR, one entry per CDR3 protein. The table has some 1.4 million distinct CDR3 sequences, approximately 42% seen once. This clonotype was obtained from a woman between 18 and 30 years old in good health. This rearrangement joins TRBV6-1 to TRBJ2-5, with D unresolved. The end of the DNA fits TRBJ2-7 better, so the J call may be wrong. What was sequenced was blood. The CDR3 region has the DNA TGTGCCAGCAGTGATAGGAGTAACGAGCAGTACTTC. Translation gives CASSDRSNEQYF.